One sample yielded the 29 T cell receptor beta chains listed below, sequenced in a study of T cell repertoires in cytomegalovirus infection. One entry per CDR3 protein, called by TCRdb with MiXCR from the reads. There are nearly 550,000 distinct CDR3 sequences in the sample; 16% occur only once, and under 30% lies in the top ten. The sample was CD8+ T cells from PBMCs. All receptors come from a human donor in good health (CMV status not recorded). Some clones in this sample may be carry-over from other donors' samples.

This clonotype was counted many times. The chain links TRBV7-6 to TRBJ2-7; 8 bases agree with TRBD1. V gave up 1 base and J gave up 4 bases; unmatched junction bases: 3. Looked up from germline, CDR1 is SGHVS and CDR2 is FNYEAQ. This CDR3 comprises 14 residues. CDR3 nucleotides: TGTGCCAGCAGCTTAGAGACAGGGGATTACGAGCAGTACTTC. Translating gives CASSLETGDYEQYF.

In its sample, this clonotype was seen many times. This chain uses TRBV7-2 with TRBJ2-7, with D possibly being TRBD1 (6 bases). Germline V gene lookup returns CDR1 SGHTA and CDR2 FQGNSA. The CDR3 has 14 residues. Trimming cost V 5 bases and J 3 bases, with 14 bases left between them. CDR3 amino acids: CASSPWKGGYEQYF. The CDR3, as DNA: TGTGCCAGCAGCCCCTGGAAAGGGGGCTACGAGCAGTACTTC.

This clonotype has a count of ten or more. V is TRBV12-3 or TRBV12-4 and J is TRBJ2-5; D is unclear. The CDR3 has 14 residues. Trimming removed 6 bases at V and 2 bases at J, with 13 bases between. CDR3 protein: CASRRTPGQETQYF. The CDR3 DNA follows: TGTGCCAGCAGACGTACACCAGGACAAGAGACCCAGTACTTC.

This clonotype was observed many times. The V call is TRBV24-1, the J call TRBJ2-5; tentatively, D is TRBD2 (5 bases). Germline assignment: CDR1 KGHDR and CDR2 SFDVKD. The ends were cut back, 3 bases at V and 7 bases at J, with 14 bases in the middle. CDR3 length: 14 amino acids. CDR3 protein: CATSDLGESVTQYF. The CDR3, as DNA: TGTGCCACCAGTGATCTCGGGGAATCGGTGACCCAGTACTTC.

This clonotype was detected a few times. The chain employs TRBV9 and TRBJ2-1; 9 positions agree with TRBD2. There are 19 residues in the CDR3. Per germline, CDR1 SGDLS and CDR2 YYNGEE. V trimming: 1 base; J trimming: 10 bases; junction bases outside the gene matches: 21. This chain's CDR3 is CASSVSGSGRTFTGGEQFF. The CDR3 DNA reads TGTGCCAGCAGCGTATCTGGTAGCGGGAGAACCTTCACGGGCGGGGAGCAGTTCTTC.

The CDR3 loop is CAITLDRVDGYTF. The DNA of the CDR3 is TGTGCCATCACCTTGGACAGGGTGGATGGCTACACCTTC. This rearrangement joins TRBV10-3 to TRBJ1-2; TRBD1 matches 8 bases. CDR3 size: 13 residues. Trimming took 7 bases from V and 6 from J; bases not matched to a gene: 7. Germline loops: CDR1 ENHRY, CDR2 SYGVKD.

The chain links TRBV27 to TRBJ2-7; tentative D call: TRBD1 (5 bases). Germline V gives CDR1 MNHEY, CDR2 SMNVEV (reference sequence). V shed 6 bases and J shed 2 bases, with 14 bases lying between them. The CDR3 loop spans 14 amino acids. CDR3 region: CASRSTVYPYEQYF. The CDR3 coding sequence is TGTGCCAGCAGATCGACAGTTTACCCCTACGAGCAGTACTTC.

There are many counts of this clonotype. J is TRBJ1-2 and V is TRBV28, with 11 bases lining up with TRBD1. The CDR3 runs 15 residues. The trim removed 2 bases at V and 4 bases at J, leaving 3 bases unmatched. In germline, CDR1 is MDHEN, CDR2 SYDVKM. The CDR3, as DNA: TGTGCCAGCAGTTTACGCGGGACAGGGGGCTATGGCTACACCTTC. This codes for CASSLRGTGGYGYTF.

The DNA of the CDR3 is TGTGCCAGCAGTCCCCGTACGGATCCCCCCCTCTATGGCTACACCTTC. Translation: CASSPRTDPPLYGYTF. The chain links TRBV6-1 to TRBJ1-2; D remains unclear. CDR3 length: 16 residues. Germline-derived CDR1 and CDR2 are MNHNS and SASEGT. V lost 5 bases and J 4 bases, leaving 20 bases between the germline ends.

Concerning this clonotype itself: Relative to the germline gene, one junction end is altered; a read error may explain this. CDR3 DNA sequence: TGTGCCAGCAGCTTGGCCTCCTACAATGAGCGGTTCTTC. Its protein is CASSLASYNERFF. The V call is TRBV7-6, the J call TRBJ2-1; D is unresolved. The germline gives CDR1 SGHVS, CDR2 FNYEAQ. This CDR3 has 13 residues.

The J gene is TRBJ2-7, the V gene TRBV7-9; D is possibly TRBD1 (5 bases). CDR1 is SEHNR, CDR2 FQNEAQ, per germline (reference sequence). The CDR3 spans 14 residues. Trimming cost V 5 bases and J 6 bases, with 17 bases left between them. The CDR3 DNA reads as TGTGCCAGCAGCCCATCTGGGGCTGTTAGCGAGCAGTACTTC. Residues: CASSPSGAVSEQYF.

CDR3 region: CASSLDGAYSNQPQHF. The CDR3, as DNA: TGTGCCAGCAGCTTGGACGGGGCATATAGCAATCAGCCCCAGCATTTT. This chain joins TRBV5-6 and TRBJ1-5, with D possibly matching TRBD1 (5 bases). V gave up 0 bases and J gave up 0 bases, with 10 bases separating them. Germline V lookup: CDR1 SGHDT, CDR2 YYEEEE. The CDR3 covers 16 residues.

This clonotype was observed many times. This chain connects TRBV5-1 to TRBJ1-2, with D uncertain. CDR3 length: 15 residues. The V gene lost 3 bases and the J gene lost 0 bases, with 12 bases spanning the gap. Germline-derived CDR1 and CDR2 are SGHRS and YFSETQ. CDR3 DNA sequence: TGCGCCAGCAGCTCCGGACCCGGGTCTAACTATGGCTACACCTTC. Protein sequence: CASSSGPGSNYGYTF.

There are a few counts of this clonotype. The gene calls are TRBV4-1 and TRBJ2-7; 8 nucleotides agree with TRBD1. Germline V CDR1 and CDR2: MGHRA, YSYEKL. Trimming at V came to 3 bases and at J to 4 bases, leaving 8 bases not matched to a gene. The CDR3 is 15 residues long. For the CDR3, the DNA is TGCGCCAGCAGCCAGGATACCGGACAGGGATACGAGCAGTACTTC. Encoded protein: CASSQDTGQGYEQYF.

This clonotype was recorded a few times. V usage is TRBV19 and J usage is TRBJ2-2; D uncertain. Germline V CDR1 and CDR2: LNHDA, SQIVND (reference sequence). Trimming removed 2 bases at V and 3 bases at J, with 7 bases between. There are 14 residues in the CDR3. This CDR3 is CASSIPRYTGELFF. The CDR3 DNA sequence: TGTGCCAGTAGTATACCTAGATACACCGGGGAGCTGTTTTTT.

This clonotype has ten or more counts. The chain links TRBV5-6 to TRBJ1-1; weak D call: TRBD1 (5 bases). V gave up 3 bases and J gave up 0 bases, with 12 bases separating them. The germline gives CDR1 SGHDT, CDR2 YYEEEE. This CDR3 has 15 amino acids. The CDR3 sequence is CASSSIGTLNTEAFF. CDR3 DNA sequence: TGTGCCAGCAGCTCCATCGGGACCCTGAACACTGAAGCTTTCTTT.

The chain carries TRBV10-2 and TRBJ2-3; TRBD2 agrees at 15 bases. Germline V lookup: CDR1 WSHSY, CDR2 SAAADI. This CDR3 contains 16 residues. Trimming cost V 8 bases and J 4 bases; bases outside gene matches: 7. CDR3: CASSWTSGGEADTQYF. The CDR3 DNA sequence: TGCGCCAGCTCATGGACTAGCGGGGGGGAAGCAGATACGCAGTATTTT.

This sequence joins TRBV6-6 and TRBJ2-1; D remains ambiguous. The CDR3 covers 12 residues. Germline values: CDR1 MNHNY, CDR2 SVGAGI (reference sequence). V was shortened by 8 bases and J by 5 bases, with 10 bases between the two germline ends. CDR3 in DNA: TGTGCCAGCTCTACAGCAAACAATGAGCAGTTCTTC. Protein product: CASSTANNEQFF.

This clonotype has at least ten counts. V and J are TRBV11-2 and TRBJ2-2; possibly TRBD1 for D (6 bases). Trimming took 5 bases from V and 4 from J, leaving 14 bases between them. The germline CDR1 and CDR2 sequences are SGHAT and FQNNGV. The CDR3 totals 15 residues. DNA for the CDR3: TGTGCCAGCAGCGCTGAACAGGGAGTCACCGGGGAGCTGTTTTTT. Translated, it gives CASSAEQGVTGELFF.

This clonotype was counted many times. This chain joins TRBV20-1 and TRBJ2-3; perhaps TRBD2 as D (5 bases). The CDR3 is made up of 15 amino acids. Germline lookup yields CDR1 DFQATT and CDR2 SNEGSKA (reference sequence). V was clipped by 3 bases and J by 0 bases, with 13 bases between them. The CDR3: CSARERLGSTDTQYF. The DNA of the CDR3 is TGCAGTGCTAGGGAGCGGCTGGGTAGCACAGATACGCAGTATTTT.

This clonotype was counted a few times. The chain uses TRBV24-1 and TRBJ2-7; 7 bases are shared with TRBD1. Germline CDR1 and CDR2: KGHDR and SFDVKD. The V gene end was trimmed by 4 bases and the J gene end by 4 bases; junction bases not matched to a gene: 6. The CDR3 contains 14 residues. The DNA for the CDR3 is TGTGCCACCAGTGAGTCGGGACAGCCTTACGAGCAGTACTTC. It translates to CATSESGQPYEQYF.

There are a few counts of this clonotype. V and J are TRBV4-2 and TRBJ2-5; 10 nucleotides match TRBD2. This CDR3 comprises 17 residues. V dropped 1 base and J dropped 1; count of bases not matched to a gene: 6. Looked up from germline, CDR1 is LGHNA and CDR2 is YNFKEQ. The CDR3 spells CASSQVGTSDLQETQYF. In DNA, the CDR3 is TGTGCCAGCAGCCAAGTTGGGACTAGCGACCTCCAAGAGACCCAGTACTTC.

This clonotype was observed a handful of times. V gene TRBV12-5 combines with J gene TRBJ2-2, with a possible D match to TRBD1 (5 bases). CDR1 and CDR2 from the germline V gene are LGHNT and FRNRAP. Between the trimmed V and J ends, which lost 6 bases and 1 base, there was a span of 15 bases. This CDR3 spans 16 amino acids. CDR3 amino acids: CASGHDSLVNTGELFF. CDR3 nucleotides: TGTGCTAGTGGCCATGACAGCCTAGTGAACACCGGGGAGCTGTTTTTT.

This chain joins TRBV15 and TRBJ1-6; TRBD1 matches 12 bases. With V trimmed by 8 bases and J by 10 bases, 3 bases remained unmatched. This CDR3 spans 13 amino acids. CDR1 is LNHNV, CDR2 YYDKDF, per germline (reference sequence). CDR3 bases: TGTGCCACCTCCGGGACAGGGGGCTCACCCCTCCACTTT. Its translation: CATSGTGGSPLHF. The full variable domain, completed using reference TRBV15 and TRBJ1-6, is DAMVIQNPRYQVTQFGKPVTLSCSQTLNHNVMYWYQQKSSQAPKLLFHYYDKDFNNEADTPDNFQSRRPNTSFCFLDIRSPGLGDTAMYLCATSGTGGSPLHFGNGTRLTVT.

V is TRBV4-1 and J is TRBJ2-5; D remains ambiguous. The CDR3 extends over 15 amino acids. Germline V gene sequence: CDR1 MGHRA, CDR2 YSYEKL. Trimming cost V 0 bases and J 0 bases, with 8 bases left between them. The chain's CDR3 is CASSQDRRYQETQYF. CDR3 sequence (DNA): TGCGCCAGCAGCCAAGATAGACGGTACCAAGAGACCCAGTACTTC.

In this sample, this clonotype turned up many times. The rearrangement joins TRBV11-2 to TRBJ2-3, with 8 bases lining up with TRBD2. The CDR3 is made up of 15 amino acids. V lost 2 bases to trimming and J lost 2 bases; unmatched junction nucleotides: 3. Germline loops: CDR1 SGHAT, CDR2 FQNNGV. CDR3 bases: TGTGCCAGCAGCTTATCGGGGGGGCCCACAGATACGCAGTATTTT. Translation: CASSLSGGPTDTQYF.

This rearrangement joins TRBV28 to TRBJ1-6; no clear D gene. Trimming shortened V by 6 bases and J by 6 bases, and 12 bases separated the two germline ends. Germline V gives CDR1 MDHEN, CDR2 SYDVKM. This CDR3 is 14 amino acids long. The DNA of the CDR3 is TGTGCCAGCAGCTCCAGGTTGCCTAATTCACCCCTCCACTTT. Translated: CASSSRLPNSPLHF.

The chain combines TRBV27 with TRBJ2-1; the D call may be TRBD1 or TRBD2 (5 bases each). Germline values: CDR1 MNHEY, CDR2 SMNVEV (reference sequence). Trimming shortened V by 3 bases and J by 2 bases, and 14 bases separated the two germline ends. The CDR3 sequence is 16 residues long. CDR3 DNA sequence: TGTGCCAGCAGTTTCTTACCACGGGGCACCTACAATGAGCAGTTCTTC. This sequence encodes CASSFLPRGTYNEQFF.

The gene calls are TRBV7-9 and TRBJ2-3, with 12 bases lining up with TRBD2. With V trimmed by 5 bases and J by 2 bases, 5 bases remained unmatched. Germline V gene data show CDR1 as SEHNR and CDR2 as FQNEAQ (reference sequence). This CDR3 comprises 16 residues. This CDR3 is CASSPGLAGNTDTQYF. The DNA for the CDR3 is TGTGCCAGCAGCCCCGGACTAGCGGGAAACACAGATACGCAGTATTTT.